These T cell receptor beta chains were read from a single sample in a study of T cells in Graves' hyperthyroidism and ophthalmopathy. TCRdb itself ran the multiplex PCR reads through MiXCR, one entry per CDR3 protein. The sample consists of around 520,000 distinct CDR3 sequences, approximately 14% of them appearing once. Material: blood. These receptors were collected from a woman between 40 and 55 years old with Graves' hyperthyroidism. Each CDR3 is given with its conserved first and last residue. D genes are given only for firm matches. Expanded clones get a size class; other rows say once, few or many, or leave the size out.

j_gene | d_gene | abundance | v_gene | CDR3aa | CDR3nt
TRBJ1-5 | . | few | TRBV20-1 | CSARDGEGRINQPQHF | TGCAGTGCTAGAGACGGTGAGGGGCGCATCAATCAGCCCCAGCATTTT
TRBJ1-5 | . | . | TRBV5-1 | CASSPYGGRDQPQHF | TGCGCCAGCAGCCCGTATGGGGGGCGCGATCAGCCCCAGCATTTT
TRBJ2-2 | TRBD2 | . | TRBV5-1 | CASSLETSETTGELFF | TGCGCCAGCAGCTTGGAGACTAGCGAGACCACCGGGGAGCTGTTTTTT
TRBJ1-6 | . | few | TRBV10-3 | CAITPTTDSPLHF | TGTGCCATCACCCCAACCACGGATTCACCCCTCCACTTT
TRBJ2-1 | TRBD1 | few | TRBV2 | CASSEPGQGIFNEQFF | TGTGCCAGCAGTGAACCGGGACAGGGGATTTTCAATGAGCAGTTCTTC
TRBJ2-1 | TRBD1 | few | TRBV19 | CASSVGSQGAYNEQFF | TGTGCCAGTAGCGTTGGGTCTCAGGGGGCCTACAATGAGCAGTTCTTC
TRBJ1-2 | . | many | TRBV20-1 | CSARDRQSYGYTF | TGCAGTGCTAGAGATCGACAATCCTATGGCTACACCTTC
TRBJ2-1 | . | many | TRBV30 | CAWSVLGLGDNEQFF | TGTGCCTGGAGTGTACTCGGGCTAGGGGACAATGAGCAGTTCTTC
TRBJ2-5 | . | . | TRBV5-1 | CASSLAPQGRQETQYF | TGCGCCAGCAGCTTGGCACCCCAGGGGAGGCAAGAGACCCAGTACTTC
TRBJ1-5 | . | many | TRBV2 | CASTLTGLGNQPQHF | TGTGCCAGCACCTTAACAGGGTTAGGGAATCAGCCCCAGCATTTT
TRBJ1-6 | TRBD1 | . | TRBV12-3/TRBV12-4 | CASSSWTGGDSPLHF | TGTGCCAGCAGTTCGTGGACAGGGGGGGATTCACCCCTCCACTTT
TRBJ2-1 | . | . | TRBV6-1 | CASYRWSLGGNNEQFF | TGTGCCAGCTACCGATGGAGCCTAGGGGGAAACAATGAGCAGTTCTTC
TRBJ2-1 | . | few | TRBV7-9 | CASSFDASSYNEQFF | TGTGCCAGCAGTTTCGACGCAAGCTCCTACAATGAGCAGTTCTTC
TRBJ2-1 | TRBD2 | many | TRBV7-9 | CASSPLEAGDYNEQFF | TGTGCCAGCAGCCCTCTAGAAGCGGGAGACTACAATGAGCAGTTCTTC
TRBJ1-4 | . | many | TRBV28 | CASSRRGTTNEKLFF | TGTGCCAGCAGCCGCAGGGGAACAACTAATGAAAAACTGTTTTTT
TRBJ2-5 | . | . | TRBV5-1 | CASSPFGDPGDQETQYF | TGCGCCAGCAGCCCCTTTGGTGATCCTGGCGACCAAGAGACCCAGTACTTC
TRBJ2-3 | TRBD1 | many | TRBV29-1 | CSGDSGFTQYF | TGCAGCGGGGACAGCGGATTTACGCAGTATTTT
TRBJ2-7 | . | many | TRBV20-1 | CSARDQVATYEQYF | TGCAGTGCTAGAGATCAAGTGGCAACCTACGAGCAGTACTTC
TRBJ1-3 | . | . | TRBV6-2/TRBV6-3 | CASSDTGEGNTIYF | TGTGCCAGCAGTGACACAGGAGAGGGAAACACCATATATTTT
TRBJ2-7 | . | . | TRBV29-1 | CSVEDPYDSSYEQYF | TGCAGCGTTGAGGATCCTTACGACAGTTCCTACGAGCAGTACTTC
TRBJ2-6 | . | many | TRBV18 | CASSPSSGANVLTF | TGTGCCAGCAGCCCATCGTCTGGGGCCAACGTCCTGACTTTC
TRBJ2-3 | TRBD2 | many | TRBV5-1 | CASSLTSGRAGTDTQYF | TGCGCCAGCAGCCTGACTAGCGGGAGGGCCGGGACAGATACGCAGTATTTT
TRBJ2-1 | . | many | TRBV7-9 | CASRFGEGGDEQFF | TGTGCCAGCCGATTCGGGGAAGGGGGGGATGAGCAGTTCTTC
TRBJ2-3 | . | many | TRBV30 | CAWRTQGTDTQYF | TGTGCCTGGAGAACTCAGGGAACAGATACGCAGTATTTT
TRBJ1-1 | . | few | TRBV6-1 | CASSESWGDEAFF | TGTGCCAGCAGTGAAAGTTGGGGAGATGAAGCTTTCTTT
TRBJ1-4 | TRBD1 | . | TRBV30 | CAWSPGQGKFSTNEKLFF | TGTGCCTGGAGTCCGGGACAGGGGAAGTTTTCAACTAATGAAAAACTGTTTTTT
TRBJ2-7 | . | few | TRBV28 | CASSSLGCEQYF | TGTGCCAGCAGTTCCCTAGGGTGCGAGCAGTACTTC
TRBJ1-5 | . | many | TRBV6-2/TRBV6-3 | CASRDHGVVNQPQHF | TGTGCCAGCAGGGACCATGGGGTTGTCAATCAGCCCCAGCATTTT
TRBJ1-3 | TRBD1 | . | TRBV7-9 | CASSSFNQGARGNTIYF | TGTGCCAGCAGTTCCTTTAATCAGGGGGCGAGAGGAAACACCATATATTTT
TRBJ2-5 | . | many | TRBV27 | CASSLFLGGLETQYF | TGTGCCAGCAGTTTATTCCTCGGGGGTTTGGAGACCCAGTACTTC
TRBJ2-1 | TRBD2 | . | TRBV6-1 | CASSGGGVVNEQFF | TGTGCCAGCAGTGGCGGGGGGGTGGTAAATGAGCAGTTCTTC
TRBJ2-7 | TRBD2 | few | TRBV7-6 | CASSAGTSGSKYEQYF | TGTGCCAGCAGCGCCGGGACTAGCGGGAGTAAGTACGAGCAGTACTTC
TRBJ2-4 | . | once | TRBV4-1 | CASSQASAGDTQYF | TGCGCCAGCAGCCAAGCGAGTGCGGGCGATACTCAGTACTTC
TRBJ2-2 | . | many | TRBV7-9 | CASSHTSGAPNTGELFF | TGTGCCAGCAGCCACACTTCGGGGGCACCGAACACCGGGGAGCTGTTTTTT
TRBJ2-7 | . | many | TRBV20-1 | CSAELRDSTARQYF | TGCAGTGCTGAACTCCGGGACTCCACGGCTCGGCAGTACTTC
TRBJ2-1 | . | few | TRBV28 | CASSFGLGAGGYNEQFF | TGTGCCAGCAGCTTTGGGTTGGGGGCAGGGGGGTACAATGAGCAGTTCTTC
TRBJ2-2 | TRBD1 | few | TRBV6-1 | CARGQPNTGELFF | TGTGCCAGGGGACAGCCGAACACCGGGGAGCTGTTTTTT
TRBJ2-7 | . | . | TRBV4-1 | CASSHSITSGEQYF | TGCGCCAGCAGCCACAGTATAACTTCGGGCGAGCAGTACTTC
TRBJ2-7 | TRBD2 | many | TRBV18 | CASSPRREGRGEQYF | TGTGCCAGCTCACCACGGCGGGAGGGCCGAGGCGAGCAGTACTTC
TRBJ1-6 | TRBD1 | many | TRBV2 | CASSEATGQGRFGNNSPLHF | TGTGCCAGCAGTGAAGCTACGGGACAGGGTCGCTTCGGGAATAATTCACCCCTCCACTTT
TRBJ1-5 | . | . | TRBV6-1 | CASRADIGSNQPQHF | TGTGCCAGCAGGGCCGACATCGGGAGCAATCAGCCCCAGCATTTT
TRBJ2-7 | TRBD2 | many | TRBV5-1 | CASSLGTSVDEQYF | TGCGCCAGCAGCTTGGGGACTAGCGTGGACGAGCAGTACTTC
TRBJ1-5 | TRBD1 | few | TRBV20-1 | CSARDWTGGLDQPQHF | TGCAGTGCTAGAGATTGGACAGGGGGTTTGGATCAGCCCCAGCATTTT
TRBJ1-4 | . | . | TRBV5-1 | CASMLNLGEKLFF | TGCGCCAGCATGTTAAACTTGGGTGAAAAACTGTTTTTT
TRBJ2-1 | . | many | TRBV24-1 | CATSQTQGFNEQFF | TGTGCCACCAGTCAGACTCAGGGGTTTAATGAGCAGTTCTTC
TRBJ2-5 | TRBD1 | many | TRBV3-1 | CASSQDRGFQYF | TGTGCCAGCAGCCAGGACAGGGGATTCCAGTACTTC
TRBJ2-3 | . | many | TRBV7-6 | CASSSQAGEGTDTQYF | TGTGCCAGCAGCTCACAGGCTGGGGAGGGCACAGATACGCAGTATTTT
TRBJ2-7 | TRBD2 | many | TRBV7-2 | CASSPTSGYYEQYF | TGTGCCAGCAGTCCTACTAGCGGCTACTACGAGCAGTACTTC
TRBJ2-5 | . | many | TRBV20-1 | CSARGGGRGQETQYF | TGCAGTGCTAGAGGAGGGGGAAGGGGACAAGAGACCCAGTACTTC
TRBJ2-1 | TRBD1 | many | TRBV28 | CAITKGQNNEQFF | TGTGCCATCACCAAGGGACAGAACAATGAGCAGTTCTTC
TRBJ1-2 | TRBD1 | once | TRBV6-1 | CASIVGTGAGYTF | TGTGCCAGCATAGTTGGGACAGGGGCTGGCTACACCTTC
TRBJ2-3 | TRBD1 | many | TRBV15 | CATSREAGTGVTDTQYF | TGTGCCACCAGCAGAGAGGCAGGGACAGGGGTCACAGATACGCAGTATTTT
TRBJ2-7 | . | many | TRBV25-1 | CASSAAGSYEQYF | TGTGCCAGCAGTGCTGCAGGGTCCTACGAGCAGTACTTC
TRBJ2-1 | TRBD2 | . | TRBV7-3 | CASSLKTSGNNEQFF | TGTGCCAGCAGCTTAAAGACTAGCGGGAACAATGAGCAGTTCTTC